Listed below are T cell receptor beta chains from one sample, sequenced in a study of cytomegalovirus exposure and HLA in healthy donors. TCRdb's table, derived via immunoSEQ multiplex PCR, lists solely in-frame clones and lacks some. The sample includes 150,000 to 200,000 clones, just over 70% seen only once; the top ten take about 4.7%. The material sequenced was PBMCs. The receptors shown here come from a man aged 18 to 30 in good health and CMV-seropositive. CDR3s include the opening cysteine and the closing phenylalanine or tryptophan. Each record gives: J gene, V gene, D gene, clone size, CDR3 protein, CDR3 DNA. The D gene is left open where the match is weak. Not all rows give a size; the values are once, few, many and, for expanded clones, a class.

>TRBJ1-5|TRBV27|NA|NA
CASSRSRNGNQPQHF
TGTGCCAGCAGTCGTAGCCGGAACGGCAATCAGCCCCAGCATTTT
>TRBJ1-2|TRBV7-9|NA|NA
CASSLYRLENYGYTF
TGTGCCAGCAGCCTTTACAGGCTAGAGAACTATGGCTACACCTTC
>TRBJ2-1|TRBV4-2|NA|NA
CASSQDPPGVDEQFF
TGTGCCAGCAGCCAAGACCCCCCGGGGGTGGATGAGCAGTTCTTC
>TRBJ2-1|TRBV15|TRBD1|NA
CATSRGQFYNEQFF
TGTGCCACCAGCAGGGGACAGTTCTACAATGAGCAGTTCTTC
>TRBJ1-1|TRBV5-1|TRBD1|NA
CASSLQGTGELNTEAFF
TGCGCCAGCAGCTTGCAGGGGACAGGGGAATTGAACACTGAAGCTTTCTTT
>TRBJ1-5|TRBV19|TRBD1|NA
CASSTGWDSGQPQHF
TGTGCCAGTAGTACGGGGTGGGACAGCGGTCAGCCCCAGCATTTT
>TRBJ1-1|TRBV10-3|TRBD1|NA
CATRDRANTEAFF
TGTGCCACACGGGACAGGGCGAACACTGAAGCTTTCTTT
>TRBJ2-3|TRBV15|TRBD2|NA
CATSRDRVGLALSTDTQYF
TGTGCCACCAGCAGAGATAGGGTGGGACTAGCGCTTAGCACAGATACGCAGTATTTT
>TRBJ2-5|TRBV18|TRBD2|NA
CASSPTGGTKETQYF
TGTGCCAGCTCACCAACCGGGGGGACTAAAGAGACCCAGTACTTC
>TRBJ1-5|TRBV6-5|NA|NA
CASSYSVYSNQPQHF
TGTGCCAGCAGTTACTCGGTCTATAGCAATCAGCCCCAGCATTTT
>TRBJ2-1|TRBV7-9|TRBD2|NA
CASSPGLAGGPNYYNEQFF
TGTGCCAGCAGCCCAGGACTAGCGGGAGGGCCTAATTACTACAATGAGCAGTTCTTC
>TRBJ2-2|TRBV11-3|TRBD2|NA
CASSLGTYSPAGGTGELFF
TGTGCCAGCAGCTTAGGGACATACAGCCCAGCGGGAGGCACCGGGGAGCTGTTTTTT
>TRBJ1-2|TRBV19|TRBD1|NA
CASSRTGDYGYTF
TGTGCCAGTAGTAGAACAGGGGACTATGGCTACACCTTC
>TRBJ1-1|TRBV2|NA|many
CASGGGMNTEAFF
TGTGCCAGCGGGGGGGGTATGAACACTGAAGCTTTCTTT